The clone carrying this T cell receptor (beta chain) was detected only a few times. This entry comes from a study of blood T cell repertoires in COVID-19. Overall study context: Samples taken during acute and convalescent COVID-19 were collected in the United States, Italy and Spain. Nucleic acid was either cDNA or gDNA, and it came from T cells, B-cell-depleted T cells, or PBMCs.

Trimming at V came to 5 bases and at J to 5 bases, leaving 3 bases not matched to a gene. CDR3 length: 14 amino acids. CDR1 KGHDR and CDR2 SFDVKD come from the germline V gene. Per the study methods: Amplified reference gene primers provided the basis for estimating nucleated cell counts. Repertoires were generated with immunoSEQ multiplex PCR, while TCRdb's copy carries only in-frame clones and drops some. V, J and clone size are taken as reported in that table, and D and trimming were inferred from the DNA itself. The table lists about 120,000 clones, 75% to 90% of them singletons. The sequence was collected from a man aged 70 or older with active or convalescent COVID-19. The sample consisted of peripheral blood. The J gene is TRBJ1-4, the V gene TRBV24-1, with 8 bases that match TRBD1. The chain's CDR3 is CATSAGQGNEKLFF. CDR3 in DNA: TGTGCCACCAGTGCCGGACAGGGAAATGAAAAACTGTTTTTT.